This T cell receptor beta chain comes out of a study of blood T cell repertoires in COVID-19. Background on the study: COVID-19 samples collected from the United States, Italy and Spain covered acute and convalescent phases. T cells, B-cell-depleted T cells, or PBMCs supplied cDNA or gDNA.

Per the original methods: Amplified reference gene primers provided the basis for estimating nucleated cell counts. Assay used: immunoSEQ multiplex PCR; TCRdb lists only in-frame clones, some missing. V, J and clone size are taken as reported in that table, and D and trimming were inferred from the DNA itself. This sample has some 63,000 clones; approximately 85% occur once, and the top ten carry 15% to 20%. Germline CDR1 and CDR2: SEHNR and FQNEAQ (reference sequence). The J segment lost 4 bases and the V segment lost 5 bases, leaving 3 bases of the junction unmatched. CDR3 length equals 15 residues. As regards this clone: The identical CDR3 is also encoded by other nucleotide sequences in the sample.

The TCR sequence derives from a human donor in a cohort sampled during active COVID-19. Sequenced: peripheral blood. The chain uses TRBV7-9 and TRBJ2-5; 14 bases are a match to TRBD2. In DNA form, the CDR3 reads TGTGCCAGCAGCACAGGACTAGCGGGGGGAGAGACCCAGTACTTC. This gives the protein CASSTGLAGGETQYF.